This T cell receptor (beta chain) derives from a study of blood T cell repertoires in COVID-19. V was shortened by 1 base and J by 8 bases, with 23 bases between the two germline ends. The CDR3 consists of 18 residues. Germline CDR1 reads SGHTA; CDR2 reads FQGNSA. As processed by the authors: Reference gene primer amplification gave nucleated cell count estimates. Profiling relied on immunoSEQ multiplex PCR, and the TCRdb table lists in-frame clones only, not all of them. V, J and clone size are those of that table, while D and trimming were read from the DNA. The profile shows approximately 300,000 clones, around 90% of them singletons.

The TCR comes from a man younger than 35 with active or convalescent COVID-19. The chain has TRBV7-2 and TRBJ2-2; possibly TRBD2 for D (6 bases). Sequencing used peripheral blood. As DNA, the CDR3 is TGTGCCAGCAGCTTAGGGAAGGGACTGGAAGGTCTCCGGGGGGAGCTGTTTTTT. Protein: CASSLGKGLEGLRGELFF.